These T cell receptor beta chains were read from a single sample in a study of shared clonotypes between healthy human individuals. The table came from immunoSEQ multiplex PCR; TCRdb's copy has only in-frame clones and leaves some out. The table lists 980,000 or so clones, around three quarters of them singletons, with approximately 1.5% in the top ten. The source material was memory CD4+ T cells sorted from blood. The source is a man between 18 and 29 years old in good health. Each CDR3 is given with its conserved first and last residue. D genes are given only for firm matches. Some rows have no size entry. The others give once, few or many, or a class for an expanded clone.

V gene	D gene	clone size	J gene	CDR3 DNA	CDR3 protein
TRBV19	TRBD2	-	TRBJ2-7	TGTGCCAGTAGTAGGGACTACTACGAGCAGTACTTC	CASSRDYYEQYF
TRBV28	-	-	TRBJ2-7	TGTGCCAGCAGTTTAGCAGGGCCCCCCTACGAGCAGTACTTC	CASSLAGPPYEQYF
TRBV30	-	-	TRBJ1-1	TGTGCCTGGAGGGCCCCTTCAGGCACTGAAGCTTTCTTT	CAWRAPSGTEAFF
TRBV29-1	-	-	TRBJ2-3	TGCAGCGTCTCCGGACACTCAGGGGCAGATACGCAGTATTTT	CSVSGHSGADTQYF
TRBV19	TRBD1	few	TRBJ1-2	TGTGCCAGCGTACCGGGACAGTGGATTTTTGGCTACACCTTC	CASVPGQWIFGYTF
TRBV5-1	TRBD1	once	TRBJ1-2	TGCGCCAGCAGCTTGGATGGACAGGGGCAGGGCTATGGCTACACCTTC	CASSLDGQGQGYGYTF
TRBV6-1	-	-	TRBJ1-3	TGTGCCAGCCGCGGCGGCTCCTCTGGAAACACCATATATTTT	CASRGGSSGNTIYF
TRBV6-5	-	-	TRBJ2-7	TGTGCCAGCAAGGTAAACTACGAGCAGTACTTC	CASKVNYEQYF
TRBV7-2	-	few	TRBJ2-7	TGTGCCAGCAGCTTAGGGAGGGTTTCCTACGAGCAGTACTTC	CASSLGRVSYEQYF
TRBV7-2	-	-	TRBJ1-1	TGTGCCAGCAGCTCGGATTCGGGGGTGGAGACTGAAGCTTTCTTT	CASSSDSGVETEAFF
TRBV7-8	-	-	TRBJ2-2	TGTGCCAGCAGCTTAGCGCAGGCAGCCTACACCGGGGAGCTGTTTTTT	CASSLAQAAYTGELFF
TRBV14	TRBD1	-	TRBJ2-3	TGTGCCAGCAGCCAGAAAACAGGGGTCACAGAAGATACGCAGTATTTT	CASSQKTGVTEDTQYF
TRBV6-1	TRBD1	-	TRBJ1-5	TGTGCCAGCAGCGACGGGACAGGTGGCAATCAGCCCCAGCATTTT	CASSDGTGGNQPQHF
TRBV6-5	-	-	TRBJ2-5	TGTGCCAGCAGTTGGGGGGAGACCCAGTACTTC	CASSWGETQYF
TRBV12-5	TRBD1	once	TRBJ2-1	TGTGCTAGTGGGCCACAGGGGGCTCCCGGGGAGGAGCAGTTCTTC	CASGPQGAPGEEQFF
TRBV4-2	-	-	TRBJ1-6	TGTGCCAGCAGCCAAGAGAGAGTGGGAGAAGGGAGAGTTTCACCCCTCCACTTT	CASSQERVGEGRVSPLHF
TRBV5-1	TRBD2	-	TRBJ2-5	TGCGCCAGCCGCCGCCGCGGGGGGTATGAGGAGACCCAGTACTTC	CASRRRGGYEETQYF
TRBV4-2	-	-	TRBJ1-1	TGTGCCAGCAGCCAAGCCGCAACCCAGCGGCTGAACACTGAAGCTTTCTTT	CASSQAATQRLNTEAFF
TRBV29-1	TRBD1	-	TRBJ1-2	TGCAGCGTCGGACAGGGGGCCGGTGGCTACACCTTC	CSVGQGAGGYTF
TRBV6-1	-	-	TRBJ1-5	TGTGCCAGCAGTGAAGCGGGGACAATAAGCAATCAGCCCCAGCATTTT	CASSEAGTISNQPQHF
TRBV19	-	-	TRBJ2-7	TGTGCCAGTAGTGGGATTGGGGACCTGGCCGAGCAGTACTTC	CASSGIGDLAEQYF
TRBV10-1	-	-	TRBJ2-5	TGCGCCAGCCAGTACGCAGCCCAAGAGACCCAGTACTTC	CASQYAAQETQYF
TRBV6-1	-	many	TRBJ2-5	TGTGCCAGCAGTGGGGGGGACGTGCCCCAAGAGACCCAGTACTTC	CASSGGDVPQETQYF
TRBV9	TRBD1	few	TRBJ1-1	TGTGCCAGCAGCCCACCCGGGACAGGGTTGTCTGAAGCTTTCTTT	CASSPPGTGLSEAFF
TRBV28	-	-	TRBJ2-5	TGTGCCAGCAGTTTTTTGCAGGGATCGCAGACCCAGTACTTC	CASSFLQGSQTQYF
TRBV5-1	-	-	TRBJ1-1	TGCGCCAGCAGCTCCCGAGTTGGGGCTCCTGAAGCTTTCTTT	CASSSRVGAPEAFF
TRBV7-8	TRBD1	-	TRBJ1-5	TGTGCCAGCAGCGGAGGACAGGGACTAGATAGCAATCAGCCCCAGCATTTT	CASSGGQGLDSNQPQHF
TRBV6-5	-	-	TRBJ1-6	TGTGCCAGCAGTTCCTGGACCTATCCAGGCTATTCACCCCTCCACTTT	CASSSWTYPGYSPLHF
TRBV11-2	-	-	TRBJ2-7	TGTGCCAGCAGCTTAGGGCCCGGGACGGCGAGCTCCTACGAGCAGTACTTC	CASSLGPGTASSYEQYF
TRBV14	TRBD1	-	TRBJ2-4	TGTGCCAGCAGCCGTGGACAGGGTGGTATTCAGTACTTC	CASSRGQGGIQYF
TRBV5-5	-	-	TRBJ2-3	TGTGCCAGCAGCTTGGGCCCAACTGACACAGATACGCAGTATTTT	CASSLGPTDTDTQYF
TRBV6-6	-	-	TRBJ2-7	TGTGCCAGCAGTTACTCGACGGCATCCTACGAGCAGTACTTC	CASSYSTASYEQYF
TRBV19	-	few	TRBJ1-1	TGTGCCAGTAGTGCCCCATTGACTGAAGCTTTCTTT	CASSAPLTEAFF
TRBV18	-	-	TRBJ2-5	TGTGCCAGCTCACCCGGACTCGAGCAAGAGACCCAGTACTTC	CASSPGLEQETQYF
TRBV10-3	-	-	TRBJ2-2	TGTGCCATCAGACATGCCCCCACCGGGGAGCTGTTTTTT	CAIRHAPTGELFF
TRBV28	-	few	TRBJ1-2	TGTGCCAGCAGTCTGGCTGGTGGCGGCTACACCTTC	CASSLAGGGYTF
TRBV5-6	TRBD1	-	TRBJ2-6	TGTGCCAGCAGCTGGGACAGGCGCTCTGGGGCCAACGTCCTGACTTTC	CASSWDRRSGANVLTF
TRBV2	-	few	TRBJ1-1	TGTGCCAGCAAACGAGGGACTGAAGCTTTCTTT	CASKRGTEAFF
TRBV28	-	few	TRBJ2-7	TGTGCCAGCAGTGTTGGACAGCCCTACGAGCAGTACTTC	CASSVGQPYEQYF
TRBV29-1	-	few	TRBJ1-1	TGCAGCGTTACCGTAAGACGGAACACTGAAGCTTTCTTT	CSVTVRRNTEAFF
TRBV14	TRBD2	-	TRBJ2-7	TGTGCCAGCAGCCCAAGACTAGCGGGAACCTACGAGCAGTACTTC	CASSPRLAGTYEQYF
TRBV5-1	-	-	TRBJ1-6	TGCGCCAGCAGCTTGCTACCTCTTAACTATAATTCACCCCTCCACTTT	CASSLLPLNYNSPLHF
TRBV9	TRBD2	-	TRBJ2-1	TGTGCCAGCAGCGCTCTAGCGGACTCCTACAATGAGCAGTTCTTC	CASSALADSYNEQFF
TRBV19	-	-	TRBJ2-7	TGTGCCAGTAGTATTTCTTGGGCGAGCTCCTACGAGCAGTACTTC	CASSISWASSYEQYF
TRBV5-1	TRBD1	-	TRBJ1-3	TGCGCCAGCAGCTTGGGCCCAACAGGGGGCACAGGAAACACCATATATTTT	CASSLGPTGGTGNTIYF
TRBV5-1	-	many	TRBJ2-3	TGCGCCAGCAGCCGACTTGGACAGCCTTACGTGGATACGCAGTATTTT	CASSRLGQPYVDTQYF
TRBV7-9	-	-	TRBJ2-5	TGTGCCAGTGCTGGGGGGTACTTC	CASAGGYF
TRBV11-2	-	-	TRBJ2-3	TGTGCCAGCAGCTTCCGGGACCCAAGGACAGATACGCAGTATTTT	CASSFRDPRTDTQYF
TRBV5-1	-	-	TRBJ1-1	TGCGCCAGCAGCCCCCTCGTAGGGATGAACACTGAAGCTTTCTTT	CASSPLVGMNTEAFF
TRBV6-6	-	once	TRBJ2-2	TGTGCCAGCAGTTACTCTCAAGGAGTGGGCGGGGAGCTGTTTTTT	CASSYSQGVGGELFF
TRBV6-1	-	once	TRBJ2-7	TGTGCCAGCAGAGACAACGACTACGAGCAGTACTTC	CASRDNDYEQYF
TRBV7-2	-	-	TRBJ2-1	TGTGCCAGCAGCCCAAATCCCCTCAGAGATGAGCAGTTCTTC	CASSPNPLRDEQFF
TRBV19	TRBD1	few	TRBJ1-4	TGTGCCAGTAGTAGGCGGGACAGCCGATCAACTAATGAAAAACTGTTTTTT	CASSRRDSRSTNEKLFF